The entry below describes one TCR beta chain. The J segment lost 1 base and the V segment lost 6 bases, leaving 8 bases of the junction unmatched. Germline values: CDR1 MNHEY, CDR2 SMNVEV (reference sequence). The CDR3 totals 17 residues. The data are from a study of T cell repertoires in aging, cancer and after chemotherapy. As for the study in general: Over several months to years, re-sampled healthy donor repertoires clearly shared clones.

TCR beta rearrangements were amplified from peripheral blood genomic DNA. Rearranged V-D-J TRB sequences were amplified with a mixed TRB-A/B primer pool. TCRdb re-called the multiplex PCR reads with MiXCR, one entry per CDR3 protein. The data contain 4,000 to 5,000 distinct CDR3 sequences, roughly 25% of them seen just once; the ten biggest clones take up approximately 28%. The rearrangement joins TRBV27 to TRBJ2-6; 8 bases map to TRBD1. The sample was blood. This receptor was obtained from a human donor in good health. The donor label of this sample is uncertain. Written as DNA, the CDR3 is TGTGCCAGCAGGCGGACAGGGCGGTCTTCTGGGGCCAACGTCCTGACTTTC. Its protein product is CASRRTGRSSGANVLTF.